These 9 T cell receptor beta chains share one sample of origin, sequenced in a study of CD8+ T cells in alopecia areata. RNA, once extracted, was reverse transcribed into cDNA for use as the sequencing template. Clones were read by immunoSEQ multiplex PCR, and TCRdb kept only the in-frame ones, dropping some. The repertoire includes 100,000 to 150,000 clones, roughly 58% of them detected once, and 3.5% to 5% sits in the top ten. The source was CD4+ T cells sorted from blood, collected at week 0. The receptors come from a human donor with alopecia areata.

The chain couples TRBV15 to TRBJ2-1; D unclear. Trimming took off 9 bases at V and 0 bases at J, with 12 bases between the two ends. The CDR3 is 14 residues long. From germline, CDR1 is LNHNV and CDR2 YYDKDF (reference sequence). The CDR3 DNA reads TGTGCCACGGCGACTCCGAGCTCCTACAATGAGCAGTTCTTC. The encoded protein is CATATPSSYNEQFF.

The genes are TRBV5-4 and TRBJ2-7; D is possibly TRBD1 (6 bases). The CDR3 runs 17 residues. Germline values: CDR1 SGHNT, CDR2 YYREEE (reference sequence). V dropped 0 bases and J dropped 0 bases, with 16 bases sitting between them. This chain's CDR3 is CASSLGQVTPSSYEQYF. CDR3 coding DNA: TGTGCCAGCAGCTTGGGACAGGTCACCCCAAGCTCCTACGAGCAGTACTTC.

V is TRBV4-3 and J is TRBJ1-2; D uncertain. V was shortened by 5 bases and J by 0 bases, with 13 bases between the two germline ends. The CDR3 is made up of 15 amino acids. Germline lookup yields CDR1 LGHNA and CDR2 YSLEER. This chain's CDR3 is CASSARLLANYGYTF. The CDR3 DNA follows: TGCGCCAGCAGCGCCCGACTTTTAGCTAACTATGGCTACACCTTC.

The V gene is TRBV6-1, the J gene TRBJ2-5, with a possible D match to TRBD1 (7 bases). This CDR3 is built from 15 residues. The V gene lost 6 bases and the J gene lost 4 bases, with 18 bases spanning the gap. Germline CDR1 and CDR2: MNHNS and SASEGT. The CDR3 DNA reads TGTGCCAGCAGGCGGGGACCAGGGGGAGTAGAGACCCAGTACTTC. Translation gives CASRRGPGGVETQYF.

This clone has only one observation. The gene calls are TRBV4-3 and TRBJ2-3; TRBD2 agrees at 12 bases. V shed 4 bases and J 7 bases; nucleotides not matched to a gene: 9. CDR1 is LGHNA, CDR2 YSLEER, per germline. This CDR3 is 16 amino acids long. CDR3 region: CASSLLAGGPGYTQYF. As DNA, the CDR3 is TGCGCCAGCAGCCTACTAGCGGGAGGACCAGGGTATACGCAGTATTTT.

The V gene is TRBV19, the J gene TRBJ1-1, with D tentatively TRBD1 (6 bases). The CDR3 has 11 amino acids. Per germline, CDR1 LNHDA and CDR2 SQIVND (reference sequence). Trimming pared 5 bases from V and 11 bases from J, leaving 12 bases between. This CDR3 reads CASSVQGMAFF. As DNA, the CDR3 is TGTGCCAGTAGTGTACAGGGAATGGCTTTCTTT.

In its sample, this clone was seen once. The chain employs TRBV7-9 and TRBJ2-1, with D unresolved. The CDR3 runs 14 residues. V lost 0 bases, J lost 6 bases, and 9 bases lay in between. Germline lookup yields CDR1 SEHNR and CDR2 FQNEAQ (reference sequence). The CDR3, as DNA: TGTGCCAGCAGCTTAGCTTATTTGGGCAATGAGCAGTTCTTC. This gives the protein CASSLAYLGNEQFF.

In this sample, this clone turned up a few times. V usage is TRBV19 and J usage is TRBJ1-1; D gene unclear. The V end was cut by 3 bases, the J end by 1 base, with 6 bases between. Looked up from germline, CDR1 is LNHDA and CDR2 is SQIVND (reference sequence). The CDR3 spans 13 residues. The CDR3 region has the DNA TGTGCCAGTAGTATGATTGGGAACACTGAAGCTTTCTTT. This encodes CASSMIGNTEAFF.

The rearrangement uses TRBV28 and TRBJ1-2; D is uncertain. Deletions cut 2 bases from V and 0 bases from J, with 7 bases between. The CDR3 is 14 residues long. In germline, CDR1 is MDHEN, CDR2 SYDVKM. CDR3 DNA: TGTGCCAGCAGTTTACCAGCGACTAACTATGGCTACACCTTC. It is translated as CASSLPATNYGYTF.